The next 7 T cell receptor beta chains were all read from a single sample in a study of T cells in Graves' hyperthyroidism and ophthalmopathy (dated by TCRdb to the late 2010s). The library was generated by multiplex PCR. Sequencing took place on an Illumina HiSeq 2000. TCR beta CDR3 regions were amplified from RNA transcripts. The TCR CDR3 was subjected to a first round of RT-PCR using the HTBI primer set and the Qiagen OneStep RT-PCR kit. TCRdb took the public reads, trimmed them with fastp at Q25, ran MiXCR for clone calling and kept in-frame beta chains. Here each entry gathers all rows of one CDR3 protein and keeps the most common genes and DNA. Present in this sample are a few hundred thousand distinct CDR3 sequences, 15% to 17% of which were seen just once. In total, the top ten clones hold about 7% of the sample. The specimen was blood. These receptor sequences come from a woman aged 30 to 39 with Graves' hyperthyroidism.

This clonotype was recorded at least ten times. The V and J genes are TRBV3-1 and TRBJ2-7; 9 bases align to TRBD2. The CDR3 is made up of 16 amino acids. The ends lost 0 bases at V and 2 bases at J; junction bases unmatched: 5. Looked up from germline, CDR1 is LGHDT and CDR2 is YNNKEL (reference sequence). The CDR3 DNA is TGTGCCAGCAGCCAAGATGGTGTAGCGGGGGCCTACGAGCAGTACTTC. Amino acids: CASSQDGVAGAYEQYF.

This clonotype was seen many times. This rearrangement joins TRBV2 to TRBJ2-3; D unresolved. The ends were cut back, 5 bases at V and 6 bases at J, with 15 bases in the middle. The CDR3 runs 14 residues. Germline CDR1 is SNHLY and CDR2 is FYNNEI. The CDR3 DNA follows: TGTGCCAGCAGTAAGACTCAAGGATTGGATACGCAGTATTTT. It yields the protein CASSKTQGLDTQYF.

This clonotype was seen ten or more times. The CDR3 here is CAWSVRSGRWNEQFF. The CDR3, as DNA: TGTGCCTGGAGTGTACGGAGCGGGAGATGGAATGAGCAGTTCTTC. This chain uses TRBV30 with TRBJ2-1; 8 nucleotides agree with TRBD2. Germline values: CDR1 GTSNPN, CDR2 SVGIG (reference sequence). The CDR3 is 15 amino acids. Germline trimming cut 0 bases from V and 7 bases from J; bases unmatched to any gene: 8. The full variable domain, with the rest looked up from reference TRBV30 and TRBJ2-1, is SQTIHQWPATLVQPVGSPLSLECTVEGTSNPNLYWYRQAAGRGLQLLFYSVGIGQISSEVPQNLSASRPQDRQFILSSKKLLLSDSGFYLCAWSVRSGRWNEQFFGPGTRLTVL.

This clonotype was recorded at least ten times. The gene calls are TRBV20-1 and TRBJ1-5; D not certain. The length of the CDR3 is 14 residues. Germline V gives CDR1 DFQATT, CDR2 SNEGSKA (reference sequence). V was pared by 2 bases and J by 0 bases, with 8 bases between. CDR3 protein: CSARPEVSNQPQHF. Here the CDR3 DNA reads TGCAGTGCTAGACCAGAAGTTAGCAATCAGCCCCAGCATTTT.

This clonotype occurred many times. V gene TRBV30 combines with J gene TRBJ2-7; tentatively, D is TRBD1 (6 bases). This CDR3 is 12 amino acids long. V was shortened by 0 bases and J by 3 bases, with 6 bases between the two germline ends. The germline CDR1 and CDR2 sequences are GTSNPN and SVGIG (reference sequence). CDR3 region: CAWSVGHYEQYF. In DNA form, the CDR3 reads TGTGCCTGGAGTGTGGGACACTACGAGCAGTACTTC. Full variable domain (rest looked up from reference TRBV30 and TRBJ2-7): SQTIHQWPATLVQPVGSPLSLECTVEGTSNPNLYWYRQAAGRGLQLLFYSVGIGQISSEVPQNLSASRPQDRQFILSSKKLLLSDSGFYLCAWSVGHYEQYFGPGTRLTVT.

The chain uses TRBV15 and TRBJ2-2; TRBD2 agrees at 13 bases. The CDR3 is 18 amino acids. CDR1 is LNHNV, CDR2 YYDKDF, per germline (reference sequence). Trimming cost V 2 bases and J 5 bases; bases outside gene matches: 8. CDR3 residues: CATSRSWTSGSLTGELFF. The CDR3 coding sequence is TGTGCCACCAGCAGATCCTGGACTAGCGGGAGTCTGACCGGGGAGCTGTTTTTT. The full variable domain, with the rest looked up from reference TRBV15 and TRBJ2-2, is DAMVIQNPRYQVTQFGKPVTLSCSQTLNHNVMYWYQQKSSQAPKLLFHYYDKDFNNEADTPDNFQSRRPNTSFCFLDIRSPGLGDTAMYLCATSRSWTSGSLTGELFFGEGSRLTVL.

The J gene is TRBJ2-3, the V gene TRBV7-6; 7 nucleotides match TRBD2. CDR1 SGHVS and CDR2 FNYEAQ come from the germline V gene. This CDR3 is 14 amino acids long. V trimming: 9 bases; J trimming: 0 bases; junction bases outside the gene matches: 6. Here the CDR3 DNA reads TGTGCCAGTAAAAGCGGGGTTAGCACAGATACGCAGTATTTT. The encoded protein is CASKSGVSTDTQYF.